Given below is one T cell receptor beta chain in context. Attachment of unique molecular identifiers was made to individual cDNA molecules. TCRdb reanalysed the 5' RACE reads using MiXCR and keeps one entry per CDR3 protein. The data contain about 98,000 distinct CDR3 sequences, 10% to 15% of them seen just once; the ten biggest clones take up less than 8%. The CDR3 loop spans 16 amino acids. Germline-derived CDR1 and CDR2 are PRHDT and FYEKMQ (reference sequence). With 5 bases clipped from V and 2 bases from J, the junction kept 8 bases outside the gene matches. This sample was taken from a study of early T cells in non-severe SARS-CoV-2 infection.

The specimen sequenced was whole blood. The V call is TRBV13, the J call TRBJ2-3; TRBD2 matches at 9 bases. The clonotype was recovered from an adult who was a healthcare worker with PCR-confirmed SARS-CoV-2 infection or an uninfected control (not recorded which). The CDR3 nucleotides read TGTGCCAGCAGCCCAGGGGTAGCGGGAGCCACAGATACGCAGTATTTT. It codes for CASSPGVAGATDTQYF.